This TCR beta chain was captured in a study of blood T cell repertoires in COVID-19. Some clones are missing from TCRdb's copy, which holds only in-frame ones; the method was immunoSEQ multiplex PCR. The profile shows about 35,000 clones, roughly 80% of them singletons. This clonotype was sampled from a man in his sixties in a cohort sampled during active COVID-19. Sample: peripheral blood.

The CDR3 sequence: CASSTDRVQETQYF. CDR3 DNA sequence: TGTGCCAGCAGTACCGACAGAGTCCAAGAGACCCAGTACTTC. J is TRBJ2-5 and V is TRBV6-5, with D maybe TRBD1 (5 bases). Germline CDR1 reads MNHEY; CDR2 reads SVGAGI. Trimming left V 5 bases short and J 1 base short, with 11 bases between. The CDR3 contains 14 residues.